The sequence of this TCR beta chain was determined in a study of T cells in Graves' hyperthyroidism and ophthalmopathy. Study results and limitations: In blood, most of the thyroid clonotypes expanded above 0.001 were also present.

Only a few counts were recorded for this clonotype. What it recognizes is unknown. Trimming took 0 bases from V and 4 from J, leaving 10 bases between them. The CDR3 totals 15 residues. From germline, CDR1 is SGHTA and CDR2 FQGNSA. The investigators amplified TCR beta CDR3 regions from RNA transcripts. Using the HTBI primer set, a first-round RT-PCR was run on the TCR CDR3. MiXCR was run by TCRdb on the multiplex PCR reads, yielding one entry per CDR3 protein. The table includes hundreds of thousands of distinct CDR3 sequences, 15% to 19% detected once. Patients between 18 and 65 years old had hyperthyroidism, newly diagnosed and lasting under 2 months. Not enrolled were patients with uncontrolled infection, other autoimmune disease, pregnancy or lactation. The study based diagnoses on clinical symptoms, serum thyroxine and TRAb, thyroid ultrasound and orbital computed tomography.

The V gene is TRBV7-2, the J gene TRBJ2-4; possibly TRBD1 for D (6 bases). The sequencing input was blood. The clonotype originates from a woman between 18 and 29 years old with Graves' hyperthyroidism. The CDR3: CASSLAGQLKNIQYF. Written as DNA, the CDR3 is TGTGCCAGCAGCTTAGCAGGACAGCTTAAAAACATTCAGTACTTC. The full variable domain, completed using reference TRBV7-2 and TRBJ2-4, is GAGVSQSPSNKVTEKGKDVELRCDPISGHTALYWYRQSLGQGLEFLIYFQGNSAPDKSGLPSDRFSAERTGGSVSTLTIQRTQQEDSAVYLCASSLAGQLKNIQYFGAGTRLSVL.